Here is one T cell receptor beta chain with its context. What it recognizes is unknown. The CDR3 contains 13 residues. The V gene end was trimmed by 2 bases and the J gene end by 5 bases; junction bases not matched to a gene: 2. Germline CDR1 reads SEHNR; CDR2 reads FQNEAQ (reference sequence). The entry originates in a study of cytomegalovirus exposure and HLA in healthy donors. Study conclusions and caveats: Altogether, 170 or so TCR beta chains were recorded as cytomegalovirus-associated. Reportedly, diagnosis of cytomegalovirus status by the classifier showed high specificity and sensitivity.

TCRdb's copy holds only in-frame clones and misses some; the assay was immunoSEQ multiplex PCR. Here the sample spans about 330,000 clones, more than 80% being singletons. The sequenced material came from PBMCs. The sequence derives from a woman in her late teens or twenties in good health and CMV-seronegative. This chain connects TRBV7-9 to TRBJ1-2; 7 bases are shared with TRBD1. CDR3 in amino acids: CASSLKTGYGYTF. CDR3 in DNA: TGTGCCAGCAGCTTAAAGACAGGGTATGGCTACACCTTC.